This passage covers 26 T cell receptor beta chains from one sample sequenced in a study of T cell responses to AZD1222 COVID-19 vaccine. Produced via immunoSEQ multiplex PCR; TCRdb's table is partial and in-frame only. This repertoire shows fewer than 85,000 clones, 87% found once; its top ten account for 18%. The specimen comprised peripheral blood, sampled 28 days after the second AZD1222 dose. The receptors come from an adult who received the AZD1222 COVID-19 vaccine.

The chain employs TRBV3-1 (or the pseudogene TRBV3-2) and TRBJ2-7; TRBD2 matches 7 bases. Germline loops: CDR1 LGHDT, CDR2 YNNKEL (reference sequence). The trim removed 0 bases at V and 3 bases at J, leaving 11 bases unmatched. The CDR3 consists of 17 residues. CDR3 loop: CASSQDRREGWDYEQYF. Here the CDR3 DNA reads TGTGCCAGCAGCCAAGATCGGAGGGAGGGTTGGGACTACGAGCAGTACTTC.

This chain links TRBV10-3 with TRBJ1-2; 7 bases align to TRBD1. V dropped 0 bases and J dropped 5; count of bases not matched to a gene: 9. Per the germline V gene, CDR1 is ENHRY and CDR2 is SYGVKD. This CDR3 contains 16 residues. CDR3 protein: CAISESPTGIKYGYTF. In DNA, the CDR3 is TGTGCCATCAGTGAGTCGCCGACAGGGATAAAGTATGGCTACACCTTC.

The chain joins TRBV5-5 to TRBJ1-2; D is possibly TRBD1 (6 bases). The CDR3 extends over 17 amino acids. CDR1 and CDR2 from the germline V gene are SGHKS and YYEKEE (reference sequence). V was shortened by 0 bases and J by 2 bases, with 17 bases between the two germline ends. The CDR3 DNA reads as TGTGCCAGCAGCTTGGAGCAGGACAGTTCCGCCAACTATGGCTACACCTTC. This encodes CASSLEQDSSANYGYTF.

The V gene is TRBV7-2, the J gene TRBJ2-1, with 8 positions matching TRBD2. The CDR3 runs 14 residues. Germline V CDR1 and CDR2: SGHTA, FQGNSA. V lost 5 bases to trimming and J lost 4 bases; unmatched junction nucleotides: 4. The CDR3 loop is CASSPGGGYNEQFF. The CDR3 DNA follows: TGTGCCAGCAGCCCCGGGGGGGGGTACAATGAGCAGTTCTTC.

The V gene is TRBV28, the J gene TRBJ2-7; D unclear. Between the trimmed V and J ends, which lost 3 bases and 7 bases, there was a span of 13 bases. In germline, CDR1 is MDHEN, CDR2 SYDVKM. The CDR3 sequence is 13 residues long. The chain's CDR3 is CASSLMGLGEQYF. The CDR3 DNA is TGTGCCAGCAGTTTGATGGGTTTGGGGGAGCAGTACTTC.

The genes are TRBV6-5 and TRBJ1-1; weak D call: TRBD1 (5 bases). V lost 0 bases and J lost 4, with 9 bases in between. The CDR3 loop spans 14 amino acids. CDR1 and CDR2 (germline): MNHEY, SVGAGI. CDR3 DNA sequence: TGTGCCAGCAGTTACTCGTCGCAGGGCACTGAAGCTTTCTTT. Its translation: CASSYSSQGTEAFF.

The rearrangement uses TRBV18 and TRBJ1-3, with unresolved D. Germline V gene sequence: CDR1 KGHSH, CDR2 LQKENI. The CDR3 has 14 amino acids. Trimming took off 0 bases at V and 10 bases at J, with 13 bases between the two ends. The CDR3 DNA follows: TGTGCCAGCTCACCACCGGCGGATGTGGGGACCATATATTTT. It yields the protein CASSPPADVGTIYF. Complete variable domain (other parts from reference TRBV18 and TRBJ1-3): NAGVMQNPRHLVRRRGQEARLRCSPMKGHSHVYWYRQLPEEGLKFMVYLQKENIIDESGMPKERFSAEFPKEGPSILRIQQVVRGDSAAYFCASSPPADVGTIYFGEGSWLTVV.

The chain has TRBV19 and TRBJ1-4; possible D gene TRBD1, 6 bases. The germline V and J ends were trimmed by 2 bases and 4 bases, with 8 bases remaining between them. This CDR3 contains 14 residues. Germline loops: CDR1 LNHDA, CDR2 SQIVND (reference sequence). DNA of the CDR3: TGTGCCAGTAGTATACGACAGGTTAATGAAAAACTGTTTTTT. The encoded protein is CASSIRQVNEKLFF.

V usage is TRBV30 and J usage is TRBJ1-2; no reliable D call. The CDR3 is 13 amino acids. Germline-derived CDR1 and CDR2 are GTSNPN and SVGIG (reference sequence). The V and J ends lost 8 bases and 0 bases respectively, with 13 bases between them. CDR3 protein: CAGKQGPNYGYTF. In DNA form, the CDR3 reads TGTGCCGGTAAACAAGGACCTAACTATGGCTACACCTTC.

The chain combines TRBV2 with TRBJ2-7, with TRBD1 identical over 8 bases. Germline assignment: CDR1 SNHLY and CDR2 FYNNEI. There are 12 residues in the CDR3. V shed 8 bases and J 5 bases; nucleotides not matched to a gene: 5. CDR3 DNA sequence: TGTGCCAGCCAGGACAGGGCTGACGAGCAGTACTTC. Translation: CASQDRADEQYF. The full variable domain, completed using reference TRBV2 and TRBJ2-7, is EPEVTQTPSHQVTQMGQEVILRCVPISNHLYFYWYRQILGQKVEFLVSFYNNEISEKSEIFDDQFSVERPDGSNFTLKIRSTKLEDSAMYFCASQDRADEQYFGPGTRLTVT.

The chain has TRBV6-1 and TRBJ1-2; D unclear. In germline, CDR1 is MNHNS, CDR2 SASEGT. Trimming took 2 bases from V and 7 from J, leaving 2 bases between them. This CDR3 has 10 residues. The CDR3 sequence: CASSEIGYTF. The CDR3 nucleotides are TGTGCCAGCAGTGAAATTGGCTACACCTTC.

J is TRBJ2-3 and V is TRBV30; D gene unclear. V lost 4 bases and J 9 bases, leaving 11 bases between the germline ends. Germline CDR1 and CDR2: GTSNPN and SVGIG (reference sequence). There are 11 residues in the CDR3. The CDR3 here is CAWMNMDTQYF. CDR3 in DNA: TGTGCCTGGATGAACATGGACACGCAGTATTTT.

The chain employs TRBV4-2 and TRBJ1-1, with TRBD1 matching 7 bases. With 6 bases clipped from V and 1 base from J, the junction kept 11 bases outside the gene matches. The CDR3 is made up of 16 amino acids. Germline lookup yields CDR1 LGHNA and CDR2 YNFKEQ. In DNA form, the CDR3 reads TGTGCCAGCAGGCGACAGGGCGGGGAGGGGAACACTGAAGCTTTCTTT. Protein sequence: CASRRQGGEGNTEAFF.

The CDR3 spells CASSKGQGNSPLHF. As DNA, the CDR3 is TGTGCCAGCTCAAAGGGGCAGGGTAATTCACCCCTCCACTTT. The V call is TRBV18, the J call TRBJ1-6; perhaps TRBD1 as D (5 bases). Germline V gene lookup returns CDR1 KGHSH and CDR2 LQKENI. Trimming shortened V by 5 bases and J by 6 bases, and 11 bases separated the two germline ends. This CDR3 has 14 residues.

The chain has TRBV5-4 and TRBJ2-5; TRBD1 is a possible D gene (6 bases). The CDR3 has 15 amino acids. Trimming stripped 2 bases from V and 5 bases from J, with 16 bases between. Germline V gene sequence: CDR1 SGHNT, CDR2 YYREEE (reference sequence). In nucleotides, the CDR3 is TGTGCCAGCAGCTTAATCTTGAGGACAGAGGAGACCCAGTACTTC. It translates to CASSLILRTEETQYF.

V is TRBV19 and J is TRBJ2-2; 8 bases are a match to TRBD2. Germline V lookup: CDR1 LNHDA, CDR2 SQIVND (reference sequence). This CDR3 contains 15 residues. Trimming cost V 6 bases and J 0 bases; bases outside gene matches: 3. This chain's CDR3 is CASSLLAANTGELFF. The CDR3 DNA reads TGTGCCAGTAGCCTACTAGCGGCGAACACCGGGGAGCTGTTTTTT.

A remark on this clone: At one end the junction does not follow the germline gene, possibly because of a read error. The rearrangement uses TRBV6-2 or TRBV6-3 and TRBJ1-5; weak D call: TRBD1 (6 bases). The CDR3 length is 13 residues. Germline loops: CDR1 MNHEY, CDR2 SVGEGT. In DNA, the CDR3 is TGTGCCAGCACCCCACAGGGCAACCAGCCCCAGCATTTT. This codes for CASTPQGNQPQHF.

The chain couples TRBV6-5 to TRBJ2-3, with 11 nucleotides matching TRBD2. The CDR3 runs 14 residues. Trimming cost V 5 bases and J 3 bases; bases outside gene matches: 1. Germline loops: CDR1 MNHEY, CDR2 SVGAGI. The CDR3 here is CASSRLAGTDTQYF. CDR3 coding DNA: TGTGCCAGCAGTAGACTAGCGGGAACAGATACGCAGTATTTT.

The CDR3 bases are TGTGCCAGCAGTTCACCCCGCGGAGACAGGGGGCGGGACTATGGCTACACCTTC. It specifies CASSSPRGDRGRDYGYTF. The chain is built from TRBV28 and TRBJ1-2; 10 bases align to TRBD1. The CDR3 contains 18 residues. V trimming: 4 bases; J trimming: 3 bases; junction bases outside the gene matches: 14. Germline lookup yields CDR1 MDHEN and CDR2 SYDVKM.

The chain links TRBV6-1 to TRBJ2-7; D is possibly TRBD1 (5 bases). Looked up from germline, CDR1 is MNHNS and CDR2 is SASEGT. V lost 3 bases and J lost 1, with 13 bases in between. The CDR3 spans 15 residues. DNA of the CDR3: TGTGCCAGCAGTGACACCAGGGCTAGGTCCTACGAGCAGTACTTC. Its translation: CASSDTRARSYEQYF.

V and J are TRBV28 and TRBJ1-2; D ambiguous. The V end was cut by 7 bases, the J end by 1 base, with 13 bases between. CDR3 length: 14 residues. Germline V gene lookup returns CDR1 MDHEN and CDR2 SYDVKM. For the CDR3, the DNA is TGTGCCAGCATTAGGGCCTCAAATAACTATGGCTACACCTTC. Protein: CASIRASNNYGYTF.

This clone was seen only once. The chain employs TRBV19 and TRBJ1-1; no clear D gene. Germline CDR1 reads LNHDA; CDR2 reads SQIVND (reference sequence). V dropped 9 bases and J dropped 1 base, with 3 bases sitting between them. This CDR3 contains 10 residues. This CDR3 reads CASGNTEAFF. In nucleotides, the CDR3 is TGTGCCAGCGGGAACACTGAAGCTTTCTTT. The entire variable domain, with the rest obtained from reference TRBV19 and TRBJ1-1, is as follows: DGGITQSPKYLFRKEGQNVTLSCEQNLNHDAMYWYRQDPGQGLRLIYYSQIVNDFQKGDIAEGYSVSREKKESFPLTVTSAQKNPTAFYLCASGNTEAFFGQGTRLTVV.

This chain uses TRBV28 with TRBJ2-1, with D perhaps matching TRBD2 (6 bases). V lost 6 bases, J lost 7 bases, and 13 bases lay in between. CDR1 and CDR2 from the germline V gene are MDHEN and SYDVKM. The CDR3 has 13 residues. In nucleotides, the CDR3 is TGTGCCAGCAGGGGGGGACCGCGTAATGAGCAGTTCTTC. It yields the protein CASRGGPRNEQFF.

The J gene is TRBJ1-2, the V gene TRBV5-1; 8 bases are a match to TRBD1. The CDR3 extends over 13 amino acids. Germline CDR1 and CDR2: SGHRS and YFSETQ. V lost 3 bases and J lost 8; bases outside the gene matches: 6. The CDR3 reads CASSYDRGLGYTF. CDR3 in DNA: TGCGCCAGCAGCTATGACAGGGGTCTCGGCTACACCTTC. Filled out from reference TRBV5-1 and TRBJ1-2, the complete variable domain reads KAGVTQTPRYLIKTRGQQVTLSCSPISGHRSVSWYQQTPGQGLQFLFEYFSETQRNKGNFPGRFSGRQFSNSRSEMNVSTLELGDSALYLCASSYDRGLGYTFGSGTRLTVV.

The V call is TRBV2, the J call TRBJ2-2, with D perhaps matching TRBD1 (6 bases). Germline CDR1 and CDR2: SNHLY and FYNNEI. V gave up 1 base and J gave up 7 bases, with 13 bases separating them. This CDR3 comprises 15 residues. For the CDR3, the DNA is TGTGCCAGCAGTGAAGGTGTCAGGGGCGGCGGGGAGCTGTTTTTT. The encoded protein is CASSEGVRGGGELFF.

The chain uses TRBV5-4 and TRBJ2-7, with unresolved D. From germline, CDR1 is SGHNT and CDR2 YYREEE (reference sequence). Trimming stripped 0 bases from V and 2 bases from J, with 9 bases between. The CDR3 is 14 amino acids. CDR3 protein: CASSLDSKTYEQYF. The CDR3 DNA reads as TGTGCCAGCAGCTTGGACAGTAAGACCTACGAGCAGTACTTC.